This entry lists 10 T cell receptor beta chains sequenced from one sample in a study of blood T cell repertoires in COVID-19. Produced via immunoSEQ multiplex PCR; TCRdb's table is partial and in-frame only. The data contain around 200,000 clones, 75% to 90% of them singletons. Sequenced material: peripheral blood. The receptors were gathered from a man in his 60s with acute or convalescent COVID-19.

J is TRBJ1-5 and V is TRBV6-5; D is undetermined. Germline V CDR1 and CDR2: MNHEY, SVGAGI. This CDR3 has 15 amino acids. V dropped 6 bases and J dropped 1 base, with 13 bases sitting between them. CDR3 loop: CASSYGLVSNQPQHF. Here the CDR3 DNA reads TGTGCCAGCAGCTATGGACTTGTGAGCAATCAGCCCCAGCATTTT.

The V call is TRBV23-1, the J call TRBJ1-2; tentatively, D is TRBD1 (5 bases). TRBV23-1 is an ORF; its function is uncertain. V dropped 0 bases and J dropped 8 bases, with 13 bases sitting between them. This CDR3 has 14 amino acids. CDR3 sequence (DNA): TGCGCCAGCAGTCAATCCTCCCAGGGCGACGGCTACACCTTC. This codes for CASSQSSQGDGYTF.

The rearrangement links TRBV28 to TRBJ1-2; D remains unclear. V was clipped by 8 bases and J by 2 bases, with 9 bases between them. Germline CDR1 MDHEN, CDR2 SYDVKM. CDR3 length equals 12 residues. The CDR3 bases are TGTGCCAGCTCCTCACGGAACTATGGCTACACCTTC. Its protein product is CASSSRNYGYTF.

The chain uses TRBV9 and TRBJ2-1; possible D gene TRBD2, 5 bases. This CDR3 has 14 amino acids. The germline V gene has CDR1 SGDLS and CDR2 YYNGEE. V lost 0 bases to trimming and J lost 2 bases, with 6 bases between them. CDR3 region: CASSVDGTYNEQFF. In DNA form, the CDR3 reads TGTGCCAGCAGCGTAGACGGGACCTACAATGAGCAGTTCTTC.

The chain has TRBV2 and TRBJ2-1; 7 bases map to TRBD2. Germline lookup yields CDR1 SNHLY and CDR2 FYNNEI. V gave up 6 bases and J gave up 0 bases; unmatched junction bases: 8. The CDR3 runs 16 residues. The CDR3 bases are TGTGCCAGCAGCGGGTCTAGCGGAAGCTCCTACAATGAGCAGTTCTTC. Translation gives CASSGSSGSSYNEQFF.

This chain joins TRBV6-9 and TRBJ1-5; 7 bases are a match to TRBD1. V gave up 3 bases and J gave up 4 bases; unmatched junction bases: 12. The CDR3 consists of 17 residues. CDR1 and CDR2 (germline): MNHGY, SVAAGI. CDR3 coding DNA: TGTGCCAGCAGTTACCTGACAGGGCTGAAAAGGAATCAGCCCCAGCATTTT. Amino acid sequence: CASSYLTGLKRNQPQHF.

The chain carries TRBV9 and TRBJ2-1, with 8 bases lining up with TRBD1. J gave up 6 bases and V 2 bases, and 10 bases lay outside the gene matches. Germline V CDR1 and CDR2: SGDLS, YYNGEE. The CDR3 extends over 16 amino acids. The CDR3 spells CASSVVGDRIGNEQFF. In DNA form, the CDR3 reads TGTGCCAGCAGCGTTGTGGGGGACAGGATCGGCAATGAGCAGTTCTTC.

The genes are TRBV15 and TRBJ2-5; the D gene is possibly TRBD2 (5 bases). This CDR3 comprises 13 residues. V lost 3 bases and J 5 bases, leaving 10 bases between the germline ends. Germline V gives CDR1 LNHNV, CDR2 YYDKDF (reference sequence). The CDR3 region is CATSRGGLETQYF. For the CDR3, the DNA is TGTGCCACCAGCAGGGGCGGGTTGGAGACCCAGTACTTC. The full variable domain, its missing parts supplied by reference TRBV15 and TRBJ2-5, is DAMVIQNPRYQVTQFGKPVTLSCSQTLNHNVMYWYQQKSSQAPKLLFHYYDKDFNNEADTPDNFQSRRPNTSFCFLDIRSPGLGDTAMYLCATSRGGLETQYFGPGTRLLVL.

The rearrangement links TRBV3-1 (or the pseudogene TRBV3-2) to TRBJ1-1; D is undetermined. Trimming left V 3 bases short and J 8 bases short, with 10 bases between. Germline loops: CDR1 LGHDT, CDR2 YNNKEL (reference sequence). The CDR3 consists of 12 residues. In nucleotides, the CDR3 is TGTGCCAGCAGCCAGCTAAGACAAGAAGCTTTCTTT. Translated, it gives CASSQLRQEAFF.

This clone was detected only once. The chain employs TRBV5-3 and TRBJ2-7, with 9 bases fitting TRBD2. TRBV5-3 is recorded as an ORF, its role being uncertain. After removal of 5 bases from V and 3 bases from J, the junction contained 9 bases not matched to a gene. There are 15 residues in the CDR3. The CDR3 sequence: CARRWRLAAHYEQYF. In DNA form, the CDR3 reads TGTGCCAGAAGATGGAGACTAGCGGCTCACTACGAGCAGTACTTC.